Sequencing of this T cell receptor beta chain was carried out in a study of cytomegalovirus exposure and HLA in healthy donors. Study background: A subsequent analysis reported that the 100 to 150 validation repertoires were produced on the same platform that had also been used for the 666 first-cohort repertoires. General study points: The authors listed 150 to 200 TCR beta chains as cytomegalovirus-associated.

The assay was immunoSEQ multiplex PCR, and TCRdb's table has in-frame clones only and misses some. The table records approximately 280,000 clones, around 89% of them present only once. The count of this clone is one. Its target is not known. Additional DNA sequences in this sample encode the identical CDR3. The CDR3 is 14 residues long. Germline V gene sequence: CDR1 GTSNPN, CDR2 SVGIG (reference sequence). V gave up 2 bases and J gave up 0 bases; unmatched junction bases: 1. V usage is TRBV30 and J usage is TRBJ2-3; 8 bases fit TRBD2. The sequencing sample was made of PBMCs. This receptor was obtained from a woman aged 18 to 35 in good health and CMV-seronegative. The CDR3 loop reads CAWSTSGSTDTQYF. The CDR3, as DNA: TGTGCCTGGAGTACTAGCGGCAGCACAGATACGCAGTATTTT.